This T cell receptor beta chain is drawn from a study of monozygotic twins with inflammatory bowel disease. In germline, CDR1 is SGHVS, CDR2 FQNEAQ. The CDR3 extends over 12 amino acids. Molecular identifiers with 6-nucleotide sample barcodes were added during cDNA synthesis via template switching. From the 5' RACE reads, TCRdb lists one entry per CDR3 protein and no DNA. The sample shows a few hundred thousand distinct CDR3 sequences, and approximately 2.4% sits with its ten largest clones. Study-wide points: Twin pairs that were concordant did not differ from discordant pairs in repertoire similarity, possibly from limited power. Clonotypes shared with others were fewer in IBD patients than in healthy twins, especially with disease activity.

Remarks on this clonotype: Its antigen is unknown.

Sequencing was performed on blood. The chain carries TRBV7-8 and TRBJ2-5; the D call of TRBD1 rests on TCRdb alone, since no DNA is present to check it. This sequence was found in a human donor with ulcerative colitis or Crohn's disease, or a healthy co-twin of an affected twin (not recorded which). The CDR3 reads CASSAPLGTQYF. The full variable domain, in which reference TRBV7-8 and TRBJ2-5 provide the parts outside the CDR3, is GAGVSQSPRYKVAKRGQDVALRCDPISGHVSLFWYQQALGQGPEFLTYFQNEAQLDKSGLPSDRFFAERPEGSVSTLKIQRTQQEDSAVYLCASSAPLGTQYFGPGTRLLVL.